The clone carrying this T cell receptor (beta chain) showed up many times. Its antigen is as yet unknown. This entry is derived from a study of human T cells and chemical hapten exposure. Study-wide context: 0.01% DPC was applied to the upper back in patch tests, which were read at 6 days. General study findings and limits: Versus controls, significantly more large CDR3 similarity clusters arose from expanded TCRs. Alopecia in all donors means immunity may differ from healthy individuals.

Time point: patch test 1, 2 weeks after DPC sensitization. Treatment described: therapeutic diphenylcyclopropenone sensitization with weekly scalp DPC. Per the original methods: Samples had a median of around 94,000 TCRs, ranging 23,224 to 690,600. Each CDR3 protein is one row after TCRdb ran MiXCR on the RACE reads. TCRdb, not the authors, supplied the V and J calls. The table includes some 380,000 distinct CDR3 sequences, nearly 5% detected once. The length of the CDR3 is 14 residues. V dropped 3 bases and J dropped 9 bases, with 15 bases sitting between them. The germline V gene has CDR1 LNHNV and CDR2 YYDKDF (reference sequence).

The sequenced sample was whole blood, obtained in connection with sensitization to the hapten diphenylcyclopropenone (DPC). This sequence joins TRBV15 and TRBJ2-1; weak D call: TRBD2 (6 bases). This TCR was sampled from a woman aged 50 to 60 with alopecia areata. Some clones in this sample may be carry-over from other donors' samples. The CDR3 region has the DNA TGTGCCACCAGCAGCCTCCGGGACTCGGGTGAGCAGTTCTTC. It codes for CATSSLRDSGEQFF.